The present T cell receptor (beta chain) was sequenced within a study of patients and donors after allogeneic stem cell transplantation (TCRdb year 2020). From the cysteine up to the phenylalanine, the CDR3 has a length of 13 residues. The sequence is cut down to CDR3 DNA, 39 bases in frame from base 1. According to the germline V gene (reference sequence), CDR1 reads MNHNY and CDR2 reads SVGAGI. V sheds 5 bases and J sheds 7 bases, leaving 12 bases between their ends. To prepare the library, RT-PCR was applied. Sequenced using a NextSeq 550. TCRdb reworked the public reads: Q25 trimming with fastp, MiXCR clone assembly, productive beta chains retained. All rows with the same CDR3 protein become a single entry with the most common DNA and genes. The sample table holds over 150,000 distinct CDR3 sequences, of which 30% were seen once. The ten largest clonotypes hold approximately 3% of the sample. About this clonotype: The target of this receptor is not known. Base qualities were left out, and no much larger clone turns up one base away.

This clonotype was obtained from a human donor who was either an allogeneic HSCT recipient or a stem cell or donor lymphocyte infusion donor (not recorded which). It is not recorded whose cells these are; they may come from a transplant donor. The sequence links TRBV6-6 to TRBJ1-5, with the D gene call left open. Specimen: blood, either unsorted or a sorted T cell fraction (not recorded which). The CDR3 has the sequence CASSTGERQPQHF. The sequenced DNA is TGTGCCAGCAGTACTGGGGAGCGACAGCCCCAGCATTTT.